What follows are 2 T cell receptor beta chains derived from one specimen sequenced in a study of blood T cell repertoires in COVID-19. Clones were read by immunoSEQ multiplex PCR, and TCRdb kept only the in-frame ones, dropping some. The table lists about 260,000 clones, 86% of them singletons. The source material was PBMCs or T cells enriched from blood (not recorded which). These receptors all stem from a woman in her forties or fifties who had recovered from COVID-19.

This clone was counted between two and nine times. The chain combines TRBV11-3 with TRBJ2-3; 11 nucleotides align to TRBD2. The V segment lost 6 bases and the J segment 2 bases; nucleotides outside the gene matches: 10. There are 17 residues in the CDR3. CDR1 and CDR2 from the germline V gene are SGHNT and YENEEA. The CDR3 DNA is TGTGCCAGCAGACTAGCGGGGGCTACCCGACTCACAGATACGCAGTATTTT. This encodes CASRLAGATRLTDTQYF.

The chain employs TRBV18 and TRBJ2-5; TRBD1 matches 7 bases. Per the germline V gene, CDR1 is KGHSH and CDR2 is LQKENI. V lost 2 bases to trimming and J lost 4 bases; unmatched junction nucleotides: 7. There are 15 residues in the CDR3. The CDR3, as DNA: TGTGCCAGCTCACCAAACAGGGGCGGCGGAGAGACCCAGTACTTC. Its protein is CASSPNRGGGETQYF.